This T cell receptor beta chain was identified during a study of blood T cell repertoires in COVID-19. Study background: Acute and convalescent COVID-19 specimens originated in the United States, Italy and Spain. In each case, the material was cDNA or gDNA derived from T cells, B-cell-depleted T cells, or PBMCs.

Germline-derived CDR1 and CDR2 are WSHSY and SAAADI. The CDR3 has 11 amino acids. Trimming pared 2 bases from V and 7 bases from J, leaving 6 bases between. As handled by the study authors: Estimation of nucleated cell counts was performed using reference gene primer amplification. Assay used: immunoSEQ multiplex PCR; TCRdb lists only in-frame clones, some missing. V and J calls and clone size are given by that table; D and trimming were obtained from the DNA. Of under 150,000 clones detected, roughly four fifths appear once; the ten largest clones hold around 12%. V usage is TRBV10-2 and J usage is TRBJ2-7; a possible D gene is TRBD1 (5 bases). The sequencing input was peripheral blood. This clonotype was obtained from a man older than 75 with acute or convalescent COVID-19. The CDR3, as DNA: TGCGCCAGCAGTGAGAAGGGGGAGCAGTACTTC. Translation: CASSEKGEQYF.